This T cell receptor (beta chain) was sequenced in a study of graft-versus-host responses after intestinal transplantation. In germline, CDR1 is SGHAT, CDR2 FQNNGV. Trimming removed 5 bases from V and 3 bases from J, with 17 bases in between. This CDR3 comprises 15 residues. As to this clone: The antigen remains unidentified.

This table comes from immunoSEQ multiplex PCR, and its TCRdb copy is limited to in-frame clones, with some not included. The table lists fewer than 95,000 clones, just under 95% of them singletons, with 0.4% to 0.6% in the top ten. The starting material was unstimulated CD8+ T cells sorted from spleen or lymph node cells, obtained before intestinal transplant. The V call is TRBV11-2, the J call TRBJ2-7, with a weak D call TRBD1 (5 bases). The receptor was derived from a human donor who received an intestinal transplant. CDR3 nucleotide sequence: TGTGCCAGCAGCCTTAGCCCCGCGGACAACTACGAGCAGTACTTC. This gives the protein CASSLSPADNYEQYF.